A selection of T cell receptor beta chains follows, all from one sample in a study of blood T cell repertoires in COVID-19. TCRdb keeps only in-frame clones here, not all; method: immunoSEQ multiplex PCR. The sample carries 50,000 to 65,000 clones, 85% recorded once. The sample was peripheral blood. The origin of the receptors is a man aged 40-50 years with active COVID-19. The CDR3 runs from the conserved cysteine through the conserved F or W. A D gene is named only where the DNA matches it firmly.

v_gene: TRBV6-5
len: 15
d_gene: TRBD1
CDR3aa: CASSFRQGIYTEAFF

v_gene: TRBV7-9
len: 15
d_gene: TRBD2
CDR3aa: CASSRPTSGVYEQYF

v_gene: TRBV4-2
len: 16
d_gene: -
CDR3aa: CASSQEVAEDQETQYF

v_gene: TRBV5-4
len: 15
d_gene: -
CDR3aa: CASSSKRGREAEAFF

v_gene: TRBV24-1
len: 14
d_gene: TRBD2
CDR3aa: CAAGGVFGTDTQYF

v_gene: TRBV9
len: 15
d_gene: -
CDR3aa: CASSVQGTFPSPLHF

v_gene: TRBV28
len: 14
d_gene: -
CDR3aa: CASSLTSARGELFF

v_gene: TRBV28
len: 18
d_gene: -
CDR3aa: CASSPLGGSGRVGDTQYF

v_gene: TRBV28
len: 13
d_gene: TRBD1
CDR3aa: CASSRTGLGGYTF

v_gene: TRBV19
len: 16
d_gene: TRBD1
CDR3aa: CASSEKRTGPNTEAFF

v_gene: TRBV28
len: 13
d_gene: -
CDR3aa: CASSLSEAAHYTF

v_gene: TRBV3-1/TRBV3-2
len: 13
d_gene: -
CDR3aa: CASKKGMRTEAFF

v_gene: TRBV7-2
len: 14
d_gene: TRBD2
CDR3aa: CASSETSGRGEQFF

v_gene: TRBV7-8
len: 14
d_gene: -
CDR3aa: CASSSGLLSYEQYF

v_gene: TRBV19
len: 13
d_gene: -
CDR3aa: CASSIRGNSPLHF

v_gene: TRBV28
len: 14
d_gene: TRBD1
CDR3aa: CASSTQGVRYGYTF

v_gene: TRBV3-1/TRBV3-2
len: 11
d_gene: -
CDR3aa: CASSPGRGYTF

v_gene: TRBV29-1
len: 13
d_gene: TRBD2
CDR3aa: CSASGLAGETQYF

v_gene: TRBV24-1
len: 13
d_gene: TRBD1
CDR3aa: CATSEQGVGGYTF

v_gene: TRBV19
len: 13
d_gene: -
CDR3aa: CASSIRLAYEQYF

v_gene: TRBV6-5
len: 14
d_gene: -
CDR3aa: CASSWNPGNTEAFF

v_gene: TRBV4-1
len: 17
d_gene: -
CDR3aa: CASSQKGGGGAGSEQYF

v_gene: TRBV29-1
len: 13
d_gene: TRBD1
CDR3aa: CSVATGGWTEAFF

v_gene: TRBV6-5
len: 13
d_gene: -
CDR3aa: CASSYSNSKGYTF

v_gene: TRBV28
len: 15
d_gene: -
CDR3aa: CASSGLTGEGETQYF

v_gene: TRBV28
len: 16
d_gene: -
CDR3aa: CASSLYSPPSGNTIYF

v_gene: TRBV18
len: 15
d_gene: TRBD2
CDR3aa: CASSLAPSGQETQYF

v_gene: TRBV5-1
len: 15
d_gene: -
CDR3aa: CASSLDGRGRETQYF

v_gene: TRBV11-2
len: 16
d_gene: TRBD2
CDR3aa: CASSRGGREGRNEQYF

v_gene: TRBV9
len: 15
d_gene: TRBD2
CDR3aa: CASSHGLAGGYEQYF

v_gene: TRBV15
len: 16
d_gene: -
CDR3aa: CATSRDPGTGGDTQYF

v_gene: TRBV5-1
len: 12
d_gene: -
CDR3aa: CASSLQGDTQYF

v_gene: TRBV19
len: 13
d_gene: -
CDR3aa: CASSMGRTYEQYF

v_gene: TRBV18
len: 14
d_gene: -
CDR3aa: CASSLGQLDTEAFF

v_gene: TRBV5-1
len: 14
d_gene: TRBD1
CDR3aa: CASSYGTASYEQYF

v_gene: TRBV3-1/TRBV3-2
len: 15
d_gene: TRBD2
CDR3aa: CASSQAPLAGNEQYF

v_gene: TRBV5-1
len: 16
d_gene: -
CDR3aa: CASSLRNLGSSYEQYF

v_gene: TRBV4-1
len: 14
d_gene: TRBD1
CDR3aa: CASSQGDLDYGYTF

v_gene: TRBV3-1/TRBV3-2
len: 13
d_gene: -
CDR3aa: CASSQMRNTEAFF

v_gene: TRBV30
len: 15
d_gene: TRBD1
CDR3aa: CAWSRQTGGGTEAFF

v_gene: TRBV25-1
len: 14
d_gene: TRBD2
CDR3aa: CASSREGQIEEQYF